One sample yielded the 28 T cell receptor beta chains listed below, sequenced in a study of blood T cell repertoires in COVID-19. Some clones are missing from TCRdb's copy, which holds only in-frame ones; the method was immunoSEQ multiplex PCR. The profile covers roughly 80,000 clones, with around 85% appearing a single time and around 5% taken by the ten largest. The sample consisted of peripheral blood. Receptors were obtained from a woman of 80 years or more with active or convalescent COVID-19.

This chain connects TRBV4-2 to TRBJ1-2; perhaps TRBD1 as D (5 bases). Germline CDR1 LGHNA, CDR2 YNFKEQ. The CDR3 covers 15 residues. Trimming took off 0 bases at V and 6 bases at J, with 14 bases between the two ends. The CDR3 coding sequence is TGTGCCAGCAGCCAAGATCTACAGGACCACGATGGCTACACCTTC. The encoded protein is CASSQDLQDHDGYTF.

The chain combines TRBV9 with TRBJ1-3; 7 positions match TRBD1. Germline lookup yields CDR1 SGDLS and CDR2 YYNGEE. The CDR3 runs 17 residues. Trimming removed 2 bases from V and 2 bases from J; junction bases left unmatched: 10. The CDR3 sequence: CASSVRGDSTPGNTIYF. For the CDR3, the DNA is TGTGCCAGCAGCGTGAGGGGGGACAGTACCCCTGGAAACACCATATATTTT.

The chain couples TRBV6-6 to TRBJ1-5, with 8 bases fitting TRBD1. Germline V gene sequence: CDR1 MNHNY, CDR2 SVGAGI (reference sequence). This CDR3 comprises 14 residues. V was pared by 5 bases and J by 7 bases, with 7 bases of the junction left unmatched. CDR3 sequence reads: CASSRTGGEQPQHF. As DNA, the CDR3 is TGTGCCAGCAGTCGCACAGGGGGTGAGCAGCCCCAGCATTTT.

This sequence joins TRBV6-5 and TRBJ1-3; D uncertain. V lost 4 bases to trimming and J lost 2 bases, with 9 bases between them. This CDR3 region has 14 residues. Looked up from germline, CDR1 is MNHEY and CDR2 is SVGAGI. The CDR3, as DNA: TGTGCCAGCAGTTCCGGGAGGGCTGGAAACACCATATATTTT. Its protein product is CASSSGRAGNTIYF.

The chain uses TRBV7-3 and TRBJ1-1, with unresolved D. Germline assignment: CDR1 SGHTA and CDR2 FQGTGA. V gave up 1 base and J gave up 1 base, with 7 bases separating them. This CDR3 is 14 amino acids long. The CDR3: CASSLIGQNTEAFF. The CDR3 coding sequence is TGTGCCAGCAGCTTAATCGGTCAGAACACTGAAGCTTTCTTT.

This chain joins TRBV9 and TRBJ2-3; 8 positions match TRBD1. V trimming: 3 bases; J trimming: 0 bases; junction bases outside the gene matches: 12. CDR3 size: 18 residues. Looked up from germline, CDR1 is SGDLS and CDR2 is YYNGEE. The DNA of the CDR3 is TGTGCCAGCAGCGCCGACAGGGGTTGGTGGGATAGCACAGATACGCAGTATTTT. Translating it yields CASSADRGWWDSTDTQYF.

The rearrangement links TRBV7-9 to TRBJ2-7, with TRBD2 as a possible D gene (7 bases). The CDR3 has 17 amino acids. The V end lost 2 bases, the J end lost 2 bases, and 19 bases lay between the germline ends. Germline V gene lookup returns CDR1 SEHNR and CDR2 FQNEAQ (reference sequence). CDR3 DNA sequence: TGTGCCAGCAGCTTAACTCGGGGGGCCATCCGTCCCTACGAGCAGTACTTC. Protein sequence: CASSLTRGAIRPYEQYF.

This clone is a singleton in its sample. The genes are TRBV5-5 and TRBJ2-3, with a weak D call TRBD2 (5 bases). Germline V gene data show CDR1 as SGHKS and CDR2 as YYEKEE (reference sequence). The CDR3 spans 15 residues. V lost 4 bases and J 1 base, leaving 13 bases between the germline ends. The CDR3 is CASSVRGRRTDTQYF. Here the CDR3 DNA reads TGTGCCAGCAGCGTACGAGGGCGCCGCACAGATACGCAGTATTTT.

This chain joins TRBV28 and TRBJ1-1; no clear D. Trimming pared 3 bases from V and 1 base from J, leaving 6 bases between. This CDR3 has 13 residues. The germline gives CDR1 MDHEN, CDR2 SYDVKM. CDR3 sequence (DNA): TGTGCCAGCAGTTTGCGGGGGAACACTGAAGCTTTCTTT. It is translated as CASSLRGNTEAFF.

The gene calls are TRBV19 and TRBJ2-1; TRBD2 matches 11 bases. Trimming cost V 8 bases and J 5 bases; bases outside gene matches: 11. The CDR3 is 16 amino acids. The V gene's germline CDR1 is LNHDA and CDR2 SQIVND (reference sequence). The CDR3 nucleotides read TGTGCCAGTGATCTAGCGGGGGGCGTAGGGCACAATGAGCAGTTCTTC. This encodes CASDLAGGVGHNEQFF.

In its sample, this clone was seen once. V and J are TRBV5-1 and TRBJ1-2, with a tentative D call TRBD1 (6 bases). Germline values: CDR1 SGHRS, CDR2 YFSETQ. V was trimmed by 2 bases and J by 6 bases, leaving 14 bases between them. This CDR3 comprises 14 residues. Here the CDR3 reads CASSLNLQGDGYTF. The CDR3 DNA reads as TGCGCCAGCAGCTTAAATTTACAGGGAGATGGCTACACCTTC.

This chain joins TRBV7-3 and TRBJ2-3; a possible D gene is TRBD1 (6 bases). The germline V gene encodes CDR1 SGHTA and CDR2 FQGTGA. The CDR3 is 16 amino acids. V gave up 0 bases and J gave up 0 bases, with 10 bases separating them. In nucleotides, the CDR3 is TGTGCCAGCAGCTTAACATGGGGGCCCAGCACAGATACGCAGTATTTT. This codes for CASSLTWGPSTDTQYF. Variable domain in full (rest from reference TRBV7-3 and TRBJ2-3): GAGVSQTPSNKVTEKGKYVELRCDPISGHTALYWYRQSLGQGPEFLIYFQGTGAADDSGLPNDRFFAVRPEGSVSTLKIQRTERGDSAVYLCASSLTWGPSTDTQYFGPGTRLTVL.

The chain combines TRBV18 with TRBJ2-7; 7 bases agree with TRBD1. Per germline, CDR1 KGHSH and CDR2 LQKENI. With V trimmed by 3 bases and J by 7 bases, 9 bases remained unmatched. CDR3 size: 14 residues. CDR3 nucleotides: TGTGCCAGCTCACCGACAGGGCTAGACCTGGAGCAGTACTTC. Translated, it gives CASSPTGLDLEQYF.

This sequence joins TRBV10-2 and TRBJ1-2; possible D gene TRBD1, 6 bases. Per the germline V gene, CDR1 is WSHSY and CDR2 is SAAADI. V lost 7 bases and J 3 bases, leaving 12 bases between the germline ends. The CDR3 extends over 13 amino acids. The CDR3 DNA follows: TGCGCCAGCAAATGGGGGGGCGACTATGGCTACACCTTC. It specifies CASKWGGDYGYTF.

The chain links TRBV30 to TRBJ1-1, with D possibly matching TRBD1 (5 bases). The V gene's germline CDR1 is GTSNPN and CDR2 SVGIG (reference sequence). The V gene lost 5 bases and the J gene lost 7 bases, with 11 bases spanning the gap. The CDR3 runs 11 residues. For the CDR3, the DNA is TGTGCCTGGCGGGACGGGGGTGAAGCTTTCTTT. It specifies CAWRDGGEAFF.

The V call is TRBV5-8, the J call TRBJ2-2, with D maybe TRBD2 (5 bases). V was cut by 2 bases and J by 6 bases, with 14 bases left in between. The CDR3 extends over 15 amino acids. CDR1 and CDR2 from the germline V gene are SGHTS and YDEGEE. Here the CDR3 reads CASSFGKGWAGELFF. The DNA of the CDR3 is TGTGCCAGCAGCTTCGGGAAGGGATGGGCCGGGGAGCTGTTTTTT.

The CDR3 sequence: CASNPSVVTRSQYF. In DNA, the CDR3 is TGTGCCAGCAACCCTAGCGTAGTAACCAGATCGCAGTATTTT. The chain recombines TRBV6-2 or TRBV6-3 with TRBJ2-3; tentatively, D is TRBD2 (6 bases). CDR3 length: 14 amino acids. Deletions cut 7 bases from V and 10 bases from J, with 21 bases between. Germline V lookup: CDR1 MNHEY, CDR2 SVGEGT.

Written as DNA, the CDR3 is TGTGCCAGCAGCTTGGTGTCCGGTGGCTCTGGGGCCAACGTCCTGACTTTC. Translation: CASSLVSGGSGANVLTF. The J gene is TRBJ2-6, the V gene TRBV5-4, with D unclear. The germline gives CDR1 SGHNT, CDR2 YYREEE (reference sequence). Trimming cost V 0 bases and J 0 bases, with 10 bases left between them. The CDR3 length is 17 residues.

This clone was picked up one time. The gene calls are TRBV24-1 and TRBJ1-2; TRBD1 aligns across 7 bases. With V trimmed by 4 bases and J by 4 bases, 5 bases remained unmatched. CDR3 length: 14 residues. CDR1 is KGHDR, CDR2 SFDVKD, per germline. For the CDR3, the DNA is TGTGCCACCAGTGACGCGACAGGGTCCTATGGCTACACCTTC. Its protein product is CATSDATGSYGYTF.

This rearrangement joins TRBV7-2 to TRBJ1-2; TRBD1 might be the D (6 bases). Between the trimmed V and J ends, which lost 5 bases and 4 bases, there was a span of 8 bases. Germline V gene sequence: CDR1 SGHTA, CDR2 FQGNSA. There are 12 residues in the CDR3. The CDR3 nucleotides are TGTGCCAGCAGCCCACAGGGCTATGGCTACACCTTC. Its protein is CASSPQGYGYTF.

V is TRBV2 and J is TRBJ1-6, with D possibly being TRBD1 (6 bases). The germline V gene has CDR1 SNHLY and CDR2 FYNNEI. The CDR3 runs to 14 residues. The germline V and J ends were trimmed by 3 bases and 4 bases, with 7 bases remaining between them. The CDR3 DNA follows: TGTGCCAGCAGTGATACAGGGTATAATTCACCCCTCCACTTT. This sequence encodes CASSDTGYNSPLHF.

The J gene is TRBJ2-5, the V gene TRBV28; TRBD1 agrees at 7 bases. The CDR3 runs to 12 residues. CDR1 is MDHEN and CDR2 is SYDVKM in the germline V gene. Trimming at V came to 5 bases and at J to 8 bases, leaving 5 bases not matched to a gene. This CDR3 is CASSVRDSTQYF. The CDR3 DNA is TGTGCCAGCAGTGTAAGGGACAGTACCCAGTACTTC.

The CDR3 coding sequence is TGTGCCAGCAGTGCTGAGGGAGTCACTGAAGCTTTCTTT. It specifies CASSAEGVTEAFF. The chain combines TRBV28 with TRBJ1-1, with D unresolved. The length of the CDR3 is 13 residues. Germline loops: CDR1 MDHEN, CDR2 SYDVKM. Trimming removed 5 bases from V and 4 bases from J, with 11 bases in between.

V usage is TRBV5-5 and J usage is TRBJ2-5; the D gene is possibly TRBD1 (5 bases). This CDR3 has 12 residues. The germline V gene has CDR1 SGHKS and CDR2 YYEKEE (reference sequence). V lost 0 bases to trimming and J lost 5 bases, with 5 bases between them. This CDR3 reads CASSLAGETQYF. In DNA, the CDR3 is TGTGCCAGCAGCTTGGCAGGGGAGACCCAGTACTTC.

The genes are TRBV6-5 and TRBJ1-5; the D gene is possibly TRBD1 (6 bases). V lost 2 bases to trimming and J lost 6 bases, with 8 bases between them. Germline assignment: CDR1 MNHEY and CDR2 SVGAGI. This CDR3 region has 13 residues. CDR3 loop: CASSYARGQPQHF. The CDR3 region has the DNA TGTGCCAGCAGTTACGCCAGGGGTCAGCCCCAGCATTTT.

The chain is built from TRBV21-1 and TRBJ1-2. TRBV21-1 is classified as a pseudogene. This CDR3 spans 16 amino acids. CDR3 protein: CASSKDGGIFICGYTF. CDR3 bases: TGTGCCAGCAGCAAAGATGGGGGGATTTTTATTTGCGGCTACACCTTC.

This chain links TRBV7-2 with TRBJ2-1; a possible D gene is TRBD2 (6 bases). The CDR3 consists of 12 residues. Trimming removed 5 bases from V and 13 bases from J, with 15 bases in between. CDR1 is SGHTA, CDR2 FQGNSA, per germline. CDR3 region: CASSGDGLPQFF. CDR3 coding DNA: TGTGCCAGCAGCGGGGATGGACTACCCCAGTTCTTC. The variable domain in full, with the rest retrieved from reference TRBV7-2 and TRBJ2-1, is GAGVSQSPSNKVTEKGKDVELRCDPISGHTALYWYRQSLGQGLEFLIYFQGNSAPDKSGLPSDRFSAERTGGSVSTLTIQRTQQEDSAVYLCASSGDGLPQFFGPGTRLTVL.

The rearrangement joins TRBV27 to TRBJ2-7; 13 bases align to TRBD2. This CDR3 comprises 16 residues. J was trimmed by 3 bases and V by 6 bases; bases with no gene match: 8. Germline V gives CDR1 MNHEY, CDR2 SMNVEV (reference sequence). The CDR3 protein is CASRGLAGVGGYEQYF. The CDR3 coding sequence is TGTGCCAGCAGAGGACTAGCGGGGGTAGGTGGCTACGAGCAGTACTTC.